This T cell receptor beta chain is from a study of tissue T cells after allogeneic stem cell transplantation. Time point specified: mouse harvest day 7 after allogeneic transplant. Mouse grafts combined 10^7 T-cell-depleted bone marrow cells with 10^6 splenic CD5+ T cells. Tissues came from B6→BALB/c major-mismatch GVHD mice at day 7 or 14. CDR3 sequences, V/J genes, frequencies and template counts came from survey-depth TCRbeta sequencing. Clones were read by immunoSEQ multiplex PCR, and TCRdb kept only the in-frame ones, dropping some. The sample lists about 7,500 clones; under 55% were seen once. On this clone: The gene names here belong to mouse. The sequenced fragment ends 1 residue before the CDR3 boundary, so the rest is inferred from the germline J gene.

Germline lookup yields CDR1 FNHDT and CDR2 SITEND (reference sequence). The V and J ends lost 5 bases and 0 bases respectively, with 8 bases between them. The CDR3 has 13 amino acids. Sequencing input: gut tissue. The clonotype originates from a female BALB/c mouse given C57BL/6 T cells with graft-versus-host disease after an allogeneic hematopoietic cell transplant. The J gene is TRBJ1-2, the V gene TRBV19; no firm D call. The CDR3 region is CASRRTANSDYTF. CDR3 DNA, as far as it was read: TGTGCCAGCAGGCGGACTGCAAACTCCGACTACACC.